This TCR beta chain is from a study of blood T cell repertoires in COVID-19. Using immunoSEQ multiplex PCR, the repertoire was profiled, and TCRdb retains in-frame clones only, with some absent. This table holds around 68,000 clones, around 87% found once. CDR3 size: 13 residues. V dropped 5 bases and J dropped 10 bases, with 15 bases sitting between them. Germline values: CDR1 MNHEY, CDR2 SMNVEV (reference sequence). This clone was found a few times. The sequence was obtained from a middle-aged man with COVID-19, enrolled during active disease. Material for sequencing was peripheral blood. The chain links TRBV27 to TRBJ1-5; TRBD1 is a possible D gene (6 bases). CDR3 residues: CASSIQGPQPQHF. In DNA form, the CDR3 reads TGTGCCAGCAGTATCCAGGGGCCCCAACCCCAGCATTTT.